In this sample, the clone carrying this T cell receptor beta chain turned up a few times. Its antigen is still unknown. The repertoire was sequenced with immunoSEQ multiplex PCR; TCRdb's copy has only in-frame clones and lacks some. Of under 7,500 clones detected, approximately 83% appear once; the ten largest clones hold less than 4%. The V gene lost 0 bases and the J gene lost 6 bases, with 21 bases spanning the gap. The CDR3 extends over 18 amino acids. In germline, CDR1 is LNHNV, CDR2 YYDKDF (reference sequence). Cyclophosphamide on days +3 and +4 followed busulfan-fludarabine conditioning and a marrow graft. This record comes from a study of T cells after posttransplantation cyclophosphamide. Study-level points and caveats: Tissue-infiltrating T cells from skin or gut overlapped little with blood T cells. Recipient CMV seropositivity and CMV reactivation strongly tracked TRB clonality. Later blood repertoires were often dominated by clones from the donor CD8+ memory compartment.

The chain is built from TRBV15 and TRBJ1-5; D gene ambiguous. The specimen was CD4+ T cells sorted from blood, collected approximately 380 days after allogeneic stem cell transplant with posttransplant cyclophosphamide. This sequence was found in a male patient aged 50 or older who received an allogeneic stem cell transplant from a related donor and was CMV-positive. The graft donor may account for some of the T cells. CDR3 nucleotide sequence: TGTGCCACCAGCAGAGATATAATATTGGTAAGGCGCGGTCAGCCCCAGCATTTT. It codes for CATSRDIILVRRGQPQHF. Based on the CDR3 plus reference TRBV15 and TRBJ1-5, the full variable domain is DAMVIQNPRYQVTQFGKPVTLSCSQTLNHNVMYWYQQKSSQAPKLLFHYYDKDFNNEADTPDNFQSRRPNTSFCFLDIRSPGLGDTAMYLCATSRDIILVRRGQPQHFGDGTRLSIL.